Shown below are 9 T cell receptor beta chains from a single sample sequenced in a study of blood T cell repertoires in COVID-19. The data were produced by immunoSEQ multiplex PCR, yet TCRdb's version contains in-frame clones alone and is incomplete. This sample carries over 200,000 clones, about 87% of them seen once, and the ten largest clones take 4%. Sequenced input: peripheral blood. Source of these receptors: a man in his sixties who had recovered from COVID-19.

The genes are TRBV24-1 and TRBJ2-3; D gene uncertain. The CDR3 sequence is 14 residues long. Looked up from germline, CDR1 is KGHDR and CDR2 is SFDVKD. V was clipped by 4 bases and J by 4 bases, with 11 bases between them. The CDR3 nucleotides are TGTGCCACCAGTGACCCTAATAGAGCAGATACGCAGTATTTT. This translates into CATSDPNRADTQYF.

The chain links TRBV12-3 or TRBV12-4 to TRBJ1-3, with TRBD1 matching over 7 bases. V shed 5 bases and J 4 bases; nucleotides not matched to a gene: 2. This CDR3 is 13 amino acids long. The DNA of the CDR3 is TGTGCCAGCAGTAGGGGGCCCGGAAACACCATATATTTT. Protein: CASSRGPGNTIYF.

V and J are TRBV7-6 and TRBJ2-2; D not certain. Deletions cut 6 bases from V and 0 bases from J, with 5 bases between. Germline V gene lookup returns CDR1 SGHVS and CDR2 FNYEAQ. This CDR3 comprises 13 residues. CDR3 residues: CASRQSNTGELFF. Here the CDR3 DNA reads TGTGCCAGCAGGCAGTCGAACACCGGGGAGCTGTTTTTT.

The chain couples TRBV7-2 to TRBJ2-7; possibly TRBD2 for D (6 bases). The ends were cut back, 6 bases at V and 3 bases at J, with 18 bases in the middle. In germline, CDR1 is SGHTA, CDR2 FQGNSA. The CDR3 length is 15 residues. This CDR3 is CASSASSGAVYEQYF. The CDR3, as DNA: TGTGCCAGCAGTGCAAGTAGCGGAGCTGTCTACGAGCAGTACTTC. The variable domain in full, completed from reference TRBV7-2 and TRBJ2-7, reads GAGVSQSPSNKVTEKGKDVELRCDPISGHTALYWYRQSLGQGLEFLIYFQGNSAPDKSGLPSDRFSAERTGGSVSTLTIQRTQQEDSAVYLCASSASSGAVYEQYFGPGTRLTVT.

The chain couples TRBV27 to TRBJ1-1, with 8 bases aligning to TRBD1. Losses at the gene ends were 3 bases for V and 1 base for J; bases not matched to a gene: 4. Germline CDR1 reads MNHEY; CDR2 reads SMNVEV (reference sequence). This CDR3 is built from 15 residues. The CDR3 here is CASSFGGTGNTEAFF. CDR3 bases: TGTGCCAGCAGTTTCGGTGGGACAGGGAACACTGAAGCTTTCTTT.

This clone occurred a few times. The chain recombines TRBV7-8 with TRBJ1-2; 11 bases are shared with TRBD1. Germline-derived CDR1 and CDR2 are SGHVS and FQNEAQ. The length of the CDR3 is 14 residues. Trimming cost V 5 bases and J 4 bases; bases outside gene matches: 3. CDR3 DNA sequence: TGTGCCAGCAGCGGTGGACAGGGGGCCTATGGCTACACCTTC. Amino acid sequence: CASSGGQGAYGYTF. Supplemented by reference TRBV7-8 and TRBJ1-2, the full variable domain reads GAGVSQSPRYKVAKRGQDVALRCDPISGHVSLFWYQQALGQGPEFLTYFQNEAQLDKSGLPSDRFFAERPEGSVSTLKIQRTQQEDSAVYLCASSGGQGAYGYTFGSGTRLTVV.

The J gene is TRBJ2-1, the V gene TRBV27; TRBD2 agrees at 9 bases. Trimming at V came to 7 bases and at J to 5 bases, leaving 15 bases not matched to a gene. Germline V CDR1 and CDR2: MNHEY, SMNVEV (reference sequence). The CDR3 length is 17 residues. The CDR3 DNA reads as TGTGCCAGCATTGGCAGAGCTTTGGCGGGGGGGCACAATGAGCAGTTCTTC. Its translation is CASIGRALAGGHNEQFF.

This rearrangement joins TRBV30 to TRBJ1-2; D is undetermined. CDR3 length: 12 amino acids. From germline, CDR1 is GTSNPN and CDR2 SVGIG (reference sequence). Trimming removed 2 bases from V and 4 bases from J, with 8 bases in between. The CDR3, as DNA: TGTGCCTGGAGTCTAGGAGGCTATGGCTACACCTTC. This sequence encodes CAWSLGGYGYTF.

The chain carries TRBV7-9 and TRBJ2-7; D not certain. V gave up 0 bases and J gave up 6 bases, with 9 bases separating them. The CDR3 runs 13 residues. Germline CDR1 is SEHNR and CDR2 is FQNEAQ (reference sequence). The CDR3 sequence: CASSLAGNGEQYF. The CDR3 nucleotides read TGTGCCAGCAGCTTAGCGGGCAACGGCGAGCAGTACTTC.